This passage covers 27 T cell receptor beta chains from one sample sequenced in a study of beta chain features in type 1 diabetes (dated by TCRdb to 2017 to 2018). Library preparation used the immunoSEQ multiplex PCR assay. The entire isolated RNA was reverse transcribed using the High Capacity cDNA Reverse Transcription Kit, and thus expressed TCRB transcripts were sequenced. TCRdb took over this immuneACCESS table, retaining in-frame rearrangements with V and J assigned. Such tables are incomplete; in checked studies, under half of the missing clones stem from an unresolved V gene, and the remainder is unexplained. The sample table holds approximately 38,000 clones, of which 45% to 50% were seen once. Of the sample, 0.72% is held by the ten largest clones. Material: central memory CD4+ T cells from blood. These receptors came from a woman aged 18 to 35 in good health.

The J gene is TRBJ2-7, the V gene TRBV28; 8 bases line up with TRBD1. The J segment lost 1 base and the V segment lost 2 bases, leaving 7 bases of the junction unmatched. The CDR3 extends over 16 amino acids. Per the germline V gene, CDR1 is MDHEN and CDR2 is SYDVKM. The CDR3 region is CASSLRRTGFSYEQYF. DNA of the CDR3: TGTGCCAGCAGTTTACGCCGGACAGGGTTTTCCTACGAGCAGTACTTC.

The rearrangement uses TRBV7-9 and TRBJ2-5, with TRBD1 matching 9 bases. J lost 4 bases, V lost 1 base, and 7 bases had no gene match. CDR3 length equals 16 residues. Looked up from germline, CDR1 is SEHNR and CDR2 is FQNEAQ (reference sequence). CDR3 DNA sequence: TGTGCCAGCAGCTTAGTTACAGGGGGCGCGGGAGAGACCCAGTACTTC. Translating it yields CASSLVTGGAGETQYF.

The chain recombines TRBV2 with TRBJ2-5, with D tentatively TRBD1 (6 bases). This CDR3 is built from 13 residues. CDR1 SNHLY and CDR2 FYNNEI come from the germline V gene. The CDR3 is CVGQGDIQETQYF. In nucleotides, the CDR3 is TGTGTCGGACAAGGGGACATCCAAGAGACCCAGTACTTC. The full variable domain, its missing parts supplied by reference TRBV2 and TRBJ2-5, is EPEVTQTPSHQVTQMGQEVILRCVPISNHLYFYWYRQILGQKVEFLVSFYNNEISEKSEIFDDQFSVERPDGSNFTLKIRSTKLEDSAMYFCVGQGDIQETQYFGPGTRLLVL.

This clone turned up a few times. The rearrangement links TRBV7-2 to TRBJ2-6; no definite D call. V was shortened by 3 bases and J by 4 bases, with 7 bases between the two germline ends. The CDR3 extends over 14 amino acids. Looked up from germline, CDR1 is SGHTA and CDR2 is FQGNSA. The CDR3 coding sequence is TGTGCCAGCAGCTTGAGTCCCGGGGCCAACGTCCTGACTTTC. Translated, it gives CASSLSPGANVLTF.

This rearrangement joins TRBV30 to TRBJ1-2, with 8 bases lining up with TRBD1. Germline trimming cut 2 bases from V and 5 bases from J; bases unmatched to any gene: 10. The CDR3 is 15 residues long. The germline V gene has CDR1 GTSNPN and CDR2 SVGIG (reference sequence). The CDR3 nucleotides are TGTGCCTGGAGTAGGTACCGGACAGGGTCTTATGGCTACACCTTC. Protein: CAWSRYRTGSYGYTF.

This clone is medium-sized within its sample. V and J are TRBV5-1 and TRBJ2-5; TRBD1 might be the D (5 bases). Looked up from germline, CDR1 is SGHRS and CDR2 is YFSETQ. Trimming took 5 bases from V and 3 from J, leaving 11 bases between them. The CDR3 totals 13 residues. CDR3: CASRIRVEETQYF. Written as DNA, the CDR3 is TGCGCCAGCAGGATCAGGGTTGAAGAGACCCAGTACTTC.

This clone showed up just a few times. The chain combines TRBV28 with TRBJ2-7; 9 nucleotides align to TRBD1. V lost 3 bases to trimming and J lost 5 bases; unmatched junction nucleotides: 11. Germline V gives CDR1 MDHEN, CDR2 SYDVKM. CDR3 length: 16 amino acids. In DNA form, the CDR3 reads TGTGCCAGCAGTTTGGGGGGTGGGGGACAGGGCCACGAGCAGTACTTC. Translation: CASSLGGGGQGHEQYF.

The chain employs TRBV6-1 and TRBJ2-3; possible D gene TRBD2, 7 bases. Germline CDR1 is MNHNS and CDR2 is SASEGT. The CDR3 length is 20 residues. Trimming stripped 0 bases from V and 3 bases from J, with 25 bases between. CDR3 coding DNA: TGTGCCAGCAGTGAAGCGGGAGGGATGTGGCCGACTGGGACAACAGATACGCAGTATTTT. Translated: CASSEAGGMWPTGTTDTQYF.

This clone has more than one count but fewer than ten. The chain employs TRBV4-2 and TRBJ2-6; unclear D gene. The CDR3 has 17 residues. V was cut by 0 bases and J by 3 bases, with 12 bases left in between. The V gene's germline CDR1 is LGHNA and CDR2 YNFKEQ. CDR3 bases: TGTGCCAGCAGCCAAGATCGGCGGAGCGATGGGGCCAACGTCCTGACTTTC. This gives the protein CASSQDRRSDGANVLTF.

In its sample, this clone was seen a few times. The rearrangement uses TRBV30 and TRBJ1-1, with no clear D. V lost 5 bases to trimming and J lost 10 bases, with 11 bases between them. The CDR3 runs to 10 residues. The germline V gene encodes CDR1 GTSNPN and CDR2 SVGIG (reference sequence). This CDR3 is CAWGQERAFF. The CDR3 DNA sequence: TGTGCCTGGGGGCAGGAAAGAGCTTTCTTT.

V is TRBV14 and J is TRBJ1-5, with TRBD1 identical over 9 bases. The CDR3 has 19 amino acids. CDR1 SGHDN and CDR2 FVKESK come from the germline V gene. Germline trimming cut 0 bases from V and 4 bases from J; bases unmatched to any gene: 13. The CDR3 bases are TGTGCCAGCAGCCAAGAATGTGGGGAGGACAGGGGATTTAATCAGCCCCAGCATTTT. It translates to CASSQECGEDRGFNQPQHF.

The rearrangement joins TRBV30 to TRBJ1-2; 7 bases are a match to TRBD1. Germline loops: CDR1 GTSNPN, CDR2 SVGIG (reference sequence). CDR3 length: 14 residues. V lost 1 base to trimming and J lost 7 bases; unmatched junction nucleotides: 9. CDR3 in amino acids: CAWSGDRQGSGYTF. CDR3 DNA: TGTGCCTGGAGTGGAGATCGACAGGGAAGTGGCTACACCTTC.

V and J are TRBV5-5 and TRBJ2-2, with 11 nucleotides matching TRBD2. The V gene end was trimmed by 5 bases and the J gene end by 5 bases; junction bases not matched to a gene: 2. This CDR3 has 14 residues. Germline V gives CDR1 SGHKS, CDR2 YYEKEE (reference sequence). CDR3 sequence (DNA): TGTGCCAGCAGATCTAGCGGGGGGACCGGGGAGCTGTTTTTT. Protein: CASRSSGGTGELFF.

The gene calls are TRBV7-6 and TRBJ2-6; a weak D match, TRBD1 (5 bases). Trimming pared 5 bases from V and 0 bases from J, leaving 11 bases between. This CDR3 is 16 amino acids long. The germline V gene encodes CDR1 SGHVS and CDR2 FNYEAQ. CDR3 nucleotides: TGTGCCAGCAGCCAAGACAGAAACTCTGGGGCCAACGTCCTGACTTTC. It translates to CASSQDRNSGANVLTF.

CDR3 coding DNA: TGTGCCAGTAGTATAGCGACAGGGGTCCCGAACACTGAAGCTTTCTTT. Protein sequence: CASSIATGVPNTEAFF. The genes are TRBV19 and TRBJ1-1; 8 bases are a match to TRBD1. CDR3 size: 16 residues. Germline V CDR1 and CDR2: LNHDA, SQIVND (reference sequence). V lost 1 base and J lost 1; bases outside the gene matches: 5.

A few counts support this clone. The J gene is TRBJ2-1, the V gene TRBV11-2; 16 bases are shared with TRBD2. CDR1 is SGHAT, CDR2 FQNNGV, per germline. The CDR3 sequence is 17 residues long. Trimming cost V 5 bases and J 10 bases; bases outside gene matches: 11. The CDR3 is CASSPRGTSGGAREQFF. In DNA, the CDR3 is TGTGCCAGCAGCCCCCGGGGGACTAGCGGGGGGGCGCGGGAGCAGTTCTTC.

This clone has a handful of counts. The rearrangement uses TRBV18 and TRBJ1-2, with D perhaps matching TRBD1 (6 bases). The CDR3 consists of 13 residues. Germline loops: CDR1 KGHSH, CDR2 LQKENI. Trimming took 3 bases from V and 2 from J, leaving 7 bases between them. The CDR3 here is CASSPDRNYGYTF. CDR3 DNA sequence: TGTGCCAGCTCACCGGACAGAAACTATGGCTACACCTTC. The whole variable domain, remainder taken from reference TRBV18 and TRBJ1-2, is NAGVMQNPRHLVRRRGQEARLRCSPMKGHSHVYWYRQLPEEGLKFMVYLQKENIIDESGMPKERFSAEFPKEGPSILRIQQVVRGDSAAYFCASSPDRNYGYTFGSGTRLTVV.

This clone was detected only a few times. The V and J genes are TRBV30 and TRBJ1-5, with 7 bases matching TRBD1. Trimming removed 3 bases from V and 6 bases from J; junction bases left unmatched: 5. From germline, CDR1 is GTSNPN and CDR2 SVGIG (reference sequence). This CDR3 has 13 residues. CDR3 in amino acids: CAWSRDRVQPQHF. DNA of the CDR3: TGTGCCTGGAGCCGCGACAGGGTTCAGCCCCAGCATTTT. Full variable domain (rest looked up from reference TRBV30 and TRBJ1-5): SQTIHQWPATLVQPVGSPLSLECTVEGTSNPNLYWYRQAAGRGLQLLFYSVGIGQISSEVPQNLSASRPQDRQFILSSKKLLLSDSGFYLCAWSRDRVQPQHFGDGTRLSIL.

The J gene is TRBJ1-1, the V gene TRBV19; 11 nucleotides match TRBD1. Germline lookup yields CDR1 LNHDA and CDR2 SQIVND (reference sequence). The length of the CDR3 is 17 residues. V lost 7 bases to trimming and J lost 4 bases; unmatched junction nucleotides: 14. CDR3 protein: CASTYRWTGGRGTEAFF. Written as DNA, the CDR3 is TGTGCCAGTACCTATAGGTGGACAGGGGGCCGGGGCACTGAAGCTTTCTTT.

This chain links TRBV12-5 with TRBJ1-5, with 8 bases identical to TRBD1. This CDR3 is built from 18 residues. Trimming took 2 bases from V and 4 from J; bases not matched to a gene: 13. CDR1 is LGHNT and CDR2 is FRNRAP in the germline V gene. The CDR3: CASGLPPTGAMRNQPQHF. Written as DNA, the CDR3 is TGTGCTAGTGGTTTGCCACCGACAGGGGCGATGCGTAATCAGCCCCAGCATTTT.

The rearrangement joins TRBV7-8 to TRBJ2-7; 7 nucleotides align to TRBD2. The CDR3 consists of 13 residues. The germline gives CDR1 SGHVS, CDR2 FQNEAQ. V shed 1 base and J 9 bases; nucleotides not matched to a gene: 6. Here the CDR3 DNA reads TGTGCCAGCAGCTTAGATGGGGGAGGGCGGCAGTACTTC. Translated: CASSLDGGGRQYF.

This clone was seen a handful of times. The CDR3 loop is CASSPKLAGGTYNEQFF. The CDR3 nucleotides read TGTGCCAGCTCGCCTAAACTAGCGGGAGGTACCTACAATGAGCAGTTCTTC. The gene calls are TRBV18 and TRBJ2-1; 12 nucleotides align to TRBD2. CDR3 size: 17 residues. V gave up 6 bases and J gave up 2 bases; unmatched junction bases: 8. CDR1 is KGHSH and CDR2 is LQKENI in the germline V gene. The variable domain in full, completed from reference TRBV18 and TRBJ2-1, reads NAGVMQNPRHLVRRRGQEARLRCSPMKGHSHVYWYRQLPEEGLKFMVYLQKENIIDESGMPKERFSAEFPKEGPSILRIQQVVRGDSAAYFCASSPKLAGGTYNEQFFGPGTRLTVL.

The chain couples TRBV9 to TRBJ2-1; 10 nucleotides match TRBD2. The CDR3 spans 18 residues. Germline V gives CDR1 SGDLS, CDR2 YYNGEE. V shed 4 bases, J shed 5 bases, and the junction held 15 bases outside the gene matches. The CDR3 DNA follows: TGTGCCAGCAGCCGCTGGGATATAGCGGGAGGAAGCGACAATGAGCAGTTCTTC. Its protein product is CASSRWDIAGGSDNEQFF. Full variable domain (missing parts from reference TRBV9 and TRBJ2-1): DSGVTQTPKHLITATGQRVTLRCSPRSGDLSVYWYQQSLDQGLQFLIQYYNGEERAKGNILERFSAQQFPDLHSELNLSSLELGDSALYFCASSRWDIAGGSDNEQFFGPGTRLTVL.

The CDR3 here is CASSPSAGGYTF. For the CDR3, the DNA is TGTGCCAGCTCACCCTCAGCAGGGGGCTACACCTTC. The chain combines TRBV18 with TRBJ1-2; tentatively, D is TRBD1 (5 bases). Germline CDR1 reads KGHSH; CDR2 reads LQKENI. There are 12 residues in the CDR3. V dropped 3 bases and J dropped 8 bases, with 10 bases sitting between them.

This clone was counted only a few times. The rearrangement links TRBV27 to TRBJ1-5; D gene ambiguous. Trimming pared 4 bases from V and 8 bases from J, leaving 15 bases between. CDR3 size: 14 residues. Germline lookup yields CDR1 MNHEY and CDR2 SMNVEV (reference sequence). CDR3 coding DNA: TGTGCCAGCAGTTCCCCGGGCCGGGGTGAGCCCCAGCATTTT. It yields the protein CASSSPGRGEPQHF.

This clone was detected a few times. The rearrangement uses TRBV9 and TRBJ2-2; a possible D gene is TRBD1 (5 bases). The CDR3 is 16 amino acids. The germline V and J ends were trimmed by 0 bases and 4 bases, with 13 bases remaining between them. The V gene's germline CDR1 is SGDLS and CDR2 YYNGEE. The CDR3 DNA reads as TGTGCCAGCAGCGTAGGCCGCGGCAGGGCCACCGGGGAGCTGTTTTTT. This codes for CASSVGRGRATGELFF. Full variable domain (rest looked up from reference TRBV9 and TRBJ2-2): DSGVTQTPKHLITATGQRVTLRCSPRSGDLSVYWYQQSLDQGLQFLIQYYNGEERAKGNILERFSAQQFPDLHSELNLSSLELGDSALYFCASSVGRGRATGELFFGEGSRLTVL.

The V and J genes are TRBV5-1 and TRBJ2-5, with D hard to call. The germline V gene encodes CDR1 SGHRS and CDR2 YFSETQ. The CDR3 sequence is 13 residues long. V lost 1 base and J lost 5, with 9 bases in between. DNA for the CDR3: TGCGCCAGCAGCTTGCCGGTGAAGGAGACCCAGTACTTC. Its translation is CASSLPVKETQYF.